These 2 T cell receptor beta chains originate from one sample sequenced in a study of T cells in Graves' hyperthyroidism and ophthalmopathy. The source material, RNA transcripts, was used to amplify TCR beta CDR3 regions. Carried out on the TCR CDR3, a first-round RT-PCR used the HTBI primer set. Each CDR3 protein is one row after TCRdb ran MiXCR on the multiplex PCR reads. The sample records roughly 570,000 distinct CDR3 sequences, less than 20% being singletons. Sequenced material: blood. Every receptor here comes from a woman between 25 and 40 years old with Graves' hyperthyroidism.

This clonotype was seen ten or more times. This rearrangement joins TRBV5-1 to TRBJ1-1; 9 nucleotides align to TRBD1. Germline CDR1 and CDR2: SGHRS and YFSETQ. The junction had 6 bases not matched to a gene; V was cut back by 2 bases and J by 10 bases. CDR3 length: 13 amino acids. Written as DNA, the CDR3 is TGCGCCAGCAGCTTACAGGGGGCGCAGGGAGCTTTCTTT. This translates into CASSLQGAQGAFF.

V gene TRBV11-1 combines with J gene TRBJ2-7, with a tentative D call TRBD2 (7 bases). Trimming left V 2 bases short and J 2 bases short, with 13 bases between. Germline CDR1 and CDR2: SGHAT and FQDESV (reference sequence). The CDR3 is made up of 15 amino acids. In nucleotides, the CDR3 is TGTGCCAGCAGCTTATGGGGGGGCAGCACCTACGAGCAGTACTTC. Its protein is CASSLWGGSTYEQYF.